Listed below are T cell receptor beta chains from one sample, sequenced in a study of T-cell reconstitution after alpha-beta-depleted transplantation in children. TCRdb itself ran the PCR reads through MiXCR, one entry per CDR3 protein. This table has around 700,000 distinct CDR3 sequences, 10% to 15% appearing once. This specimen consisted of PBMCs, obtained before TCRalphabeta/CD19-depleted stem cell transplant. These receptor sequences come from a girl aged 2 to 10 with congenital amegakaryocytic thrombocytopenia, due to receive a stem cell transplant. Each CDR3 is given with its conserved first and last residue. Fields, in order: V gene, CDR3 protein.

TRBV20-1 CSARDWSLRMSTQYF
TRBV2 CASCTGGWGGYTF
TRBV20-1 CSAHDGDTNEQFF
TRBV5-8 CASSLSGRKETQHF
TRBV20-1 CSATASDTQYF
TRBV29-1 CSVEVGTENQPQHF
TRBV4-1 CASSQGGGPWSSPSYEQYF
TRBV5-1 CASSLYGETYGYTF
TRBV7-9 CASSIGTSGSSDIQYF
TRBV10-1 CASSDFTISPETQYF
TRBV19 CASSIDVTVNQYSNQPQHF
TRBV29-1 CSVATGEPGELFF
TRBV20-1 CSARDGLDVTKETQYF
TRBV7-2 CASSSSGTSLYEQYF
TRBV6-6 CASLAADKVEQYF
TRBV20-1 CSARGDLPGPWDQPQHF
TRBV20-1 CSAQVDSPYNEQFF
TRBV18 CASSPWDGIQETQYF
TRBV7-3 CASSPSGRGFDEQFF
TRBV19 CASRGLAGGIVDEQFF
TRBV12-3/TRBV12-4 CASRARDRGPYGYTF
TRBV20-1 CSARDLLGVAGSYEQYF
TRBV20-1 CSASSGPGSGANVLTF
TRBV20-1 CSARNRNPGQETQYF
TRBV20-1 CSANVGAVEQFF
TRBV5-1 CASSLRTQGGADTQYF
TRBV12-3/TRBV12-4 CASSGVSEYNEQFF